Each of the 23 T cell receptor beta chains below was sequenced from the same sample in a study of a mutant IDH1 vaccine in newly diagnosed glioma. The data were produced by immunoSEQ multiplex PCR, yet TCRdb's version contains in-frame clones alone and is incomplete. Of about 68,000 clones detected, about four fifths appear once; the ten largest clones hold roughly 8%. Time point given: baseline, week 1 (first vaccination visit). Treatment specified: pre-vaccination baseline after standard-of-care therapy. This specimen consisted of PBMCs, obtained from a glioma patient treated with radiotherapy, temozolomide or both. Receptor source: a man aged 50 or older with glioma.

The V gene is TRBV13, the J gene TRBJ1-1; D is possibly TRBD1 (5 bases). CDR1 and CDR2 from the germline V gene are PRHDT and FYEKMQ (reference sequence). V shed 5 bases and J shed 0 bases, with 10 bases lying between them. The CDR3 length is 14 residues. The chain's CDR3 is CASSAGTVNTEAFF. CDR3 sequence (DNA): TGTGCCAGCAGCGCAGGGACGGTGAACACTGAAGCTTTCTTT.

This chain links TRBV10-3 with TRBJ1-1; tentative D call: TRBD1 (6 bases). V dropped 10 bases and J dropped 1 base, with 10 bases sitting between them. Germline V gives CDR1 ENHRY, CDR2 SYGVKD. The CDR3 loop spans 12 amino acids. This chain's CDR3 is CATRGGNTEAFF. DNA of the CDR3: TGTGCCACAAGGGGGGGGAACACTGAAGCTTTCTTT.

The chain employs TRBV29-1 and TRBJ1-5; TRBD1 matches at 7 bases. Germline V gene lookup returns CDR1 SQVTM and CDR2 ANQGSEA. CDR3 size: 13 residues. The ends lost 7 bases at V and 7 bases at J; junction bases unmatched: 10. The CDR3 sequence: CSAGEGGGQPQHF. The CDR3 DNA reads as TGCAGCGCCGGGGAAGGGGGCGGGCAGCCCCAGCATTTT.

The CDR3 loop reads CSVEDLASLYGYTF. The CDR3 DNA reads TGCAGCGTTGAAGATCTAGCCAGTCTCTATGGCTACACCTTC. The gene calls are TRBV29-1 and TRBJ1-2; no reliable D call. The CDR3 loop spans 14 amino acids. Germline V CDR1 and CDR2: SQVTM, ANQGSEA. The germline V and J ends were trimmed by 0 bases and 4 bases, with 12 bases remaining between them.

This clone was counted only a few times. The chain has TRBV7-2 and TRBJ2-3; TRBD1 is a possible D gene (5 bases). The germline gives CDR1 SGHTA, CDR2 FQGNSA. CDR3 length equals 15 residues. Trimming shortened V by 1 base and J by 2 bases, and 10 bases separated the two germline ends. CDR3 coding DNA: TGTGCCAGCAGCTTAGGAACAGGATACACAGATACGCAGTATTTT. Translating gives CASSLGTGYTDTQYF.

V gene TRBV30 combines with J gene TRBJ2-7; 7 bases are shared with TRBD2. This CDR3 is 13 amino acids long. The ends lost 0 bases at V and 3 bases at J; junction bases unmatched: 2. CDR1 is GTSNPN and CDR2 is SVGIG in the germline V gene (reference sequence). CDR3 residues: CAWSVTGGYEQYF. The CDR3 DNA is TGTGCCTGGAGTGTGACGGGGGGCTACGAGCAGTACTTC. Filled out from reference TRBV30 and TRBJ2-7, the complete variable domain reads SQTIHQWPATLVQPVGSPLSLECTVEGTSNPNLYWYRQAAGRGLQLLFYSVGIGQISSEVPQNLSASRPQDRQFILSSKKLLLSDSGFYLCAWSVTGGYEQYFGPGTRLTVT.

The rearrangement uses TRBV7-9 and TRBJ2-7; the D is unclear. The CDR3 spans 11 residues. The germline V gene encodes CDR1 SEHNR and CDR2 FQNEAQ (reference sequence). Trimming pared 5 bases from V and 6 bases from J, leaving 8 bases between. The CDR3 DNA reads TGTGCCAGCAGCCCAACAATCGAGCAGTACTTC. It yields the protein CASSPTIEQYF.

The gene calls are TRBV6-1 and TRBJ2-2; 9 bases are a match to TRBD2. The V gene's germline CDR1 is MNHNS and CDR2 SASEGT. V shed 5 bases and J 2 bases; nucleotides not matched to a gene: 3. The CDR3 extends over 15 amino acids. CDR3 amino acids: CASSPGLANTGELFF. The CDR3 bases are TGTGCCAGCAGTCCGGGACTAGCTAACACCGGGGAGCTGTTTTTT.

As regards this clone: The same CDR3 arises from other DNA sequences in this sample as well. The chain is built from TRBV18 and TRBJ1-5; D unresolved. Trimming took off 2 bases at V and 0 bases at J, with 2 bases between the two ends. Looked up from germline, CDR1 is KGHSH and CDR2 is LQKENI. This CDR3 has 13 amino acids. This CDR3 is CASSPDSNQPQHF. CDR3 DNA: TGTGCCAGCTCACCAGATAGCAATCAGCCCCAGCATTTT.

This clone was picked up one time. The gene calls are TRBV19 and TRBJ2-6, with 10 bases identical to TRBD2. The CDR3 is made up of 20 amino acids. Germline trimming cut 4 bases from V and 0 bases from J; bases unmatched to any gene: 12. Germline CDR1 is LNHDA and CDR2 is SQIVND (reference sequence). CDR3 protein: CASSRYAAGGSSSGANVLTF. For the CDR3, the DNA is TGTGCCAGTAGTAGATACGCAGCGGGGGGGTCCTCCTCTGGGGCCAACGTCCTGACTTTC.

The rearrangement uses TRBV5-4 and TRBJ2-2; tentative D call: TRBD2 (6 bases). Per the germline V gene, CDR1 is SGHNT and CDR2 is YYREEE (reference sequence). The CDR3 is 17 amino acids. Trimming removed 0 bases from V and 1 base from J, with 13 bases in between. CDR3 protein: CASSLAAGPMNTGELFF. The CDR3 nucleotides read TGTGCCAGCAGCTTGGCGGCGGGGCCCATGAACACCGGGGAGCTGTTTTTT.

The chain recombines TRBV6-5 with TRBJ1-2; 12 bases are shared with TRBD1. Per the germline V gene, CDR1 is MNHEY and CDR2 is SVGAGI. This CDR3 is 15 amino acids long. After removal of 6 bases from V and 4 bases from J, the junction contained 6 bases not matched to a gene. The CDR3 nucleotides read TGTGCCAGCAGGAACCGGGACAGGGGGCTCTATGGCTACACCTTC. Protein product: CASRNRDRGLYGYTF.

This clone was seen more than once but under ten times. The chain joins TRBV30 to TRBJ1-1; maybe TRBD1 (5 bases). Trimming shortened V by 1 base and J by 9 bases, and 9 bases separated the two germline ends. There are 11 residues in the CDR3. Germline CDR1 is GTSNPN and CDR2 is SVGIG (reference sequence). The CDR3 DNA follows: TGTGCCTGGAGTGAGGGACGGCAAGCTTTCTTT. Residues: CAWSEGRQAFF.

The gene calls are TRBV30 and TRBJ2-5; 8 bases agree with TRBD1. The CDR3 runs to 14 residues. V gave up 1 base and J gave up 5 bases; unmatched junction bases: 6. Germline loops: CDR1 GTSNPN, CDR2 SVGIG (reference sequence). The DNA for the CDR3 is TGTGCCTGGAGTGGACAGGGGATTGGCGAGACCCAGTACTTC. It specifies CAWSGQGIGETQYF.

This clone was picked up one time. The rearrangement uses TRBV18 and TRBJ1-5; D ambiguous. The ends were cut back, 2 bases at V and 5 bases at J, with 7 bases in the middle. Germline V gives CDR1 KGHSH, CDR2 LQKENI. This CDR3 has 13 amino acids. The CDR3 is CASSPMRDQPQHF. The CDR3 DNA follows: TGTGCCAGCTCACCAATGAGGGATCAGCCCCAGCATTTT.

V gene TRBV4-3 combines with J gene TRBJ1-2; D unresolved. This CDR3 spans 13 amino acids. The V and J ends lost 4 bases and 6 bases respectively, with 12 bases between them. Germline V CDR1 and CDR2: LGHNA, YSLEER. The CDR3 DNA reads as TGCGCCAGCAGCCCCCAACGGACTAATGGCTACACCTTC. Protein: CASSPQRTNGYTF.

By proportion, this clone is medium-sized. The DNA for the CDR3 is TGTGCCAGTAGTCACCCAGGGGAGTCCTATGGCTACACCTTC. It translates to CASSHPGESYGYTF. The chain uses TRBV19 and TRBJ1-2, with D perhaps matching TRBD1 (6 bases). The V gene lost 5 bases and the J gene lost 4 bases, with 14 bases spanning the gap. CDR1 LNHDA and CDR2 SQIVND come from the germline V gene (reference sequence). The CDR3 runs 14 residues. The complete variable domain, with remaining parts taken from reference TRBV19 and TRBJ1-2, reads DGGITQSPKYLFRKEGQNVTLSCEQNLNHDAMYWYRQDPGQGLRLIYYSQIVNDFQKGDIAEGYSVSREKKESFPLTVTSAQKNPTAFYLCASSHPGESYGYTFGSGTRLTVV.

This clone turned up a few times. V is TRBV6-6 and J is TRBJ1-1, with D possibly TRBD1 on 5 matching bases. The CDR3 consists of 12 residues. The ends were cut back, 8 bases at V and 0 bases at J, with 7 bases in the middle. CDR1 is MNHNY and CDR2 is SVGAGI in the germline V gene (reference sequence). The CDR3: CASGGVNTEAFF. DNA of the CDR3: TGTGCCAGCGGGGGGGTGAACACTGAAGCTTTCTTT.

J is TRBJ1-5 and V is TRBV6-1, with 10 nucleotides matching TRBD1. V was clipped by 7 bases and J by 4 bases; unmatched bases: 7. Germline CDR1 and CDR2: MNHNS and SASEGT. The CDR3 contains 15 residues. In nucleotides, the CDR3 is TGTGCCAGCACCTGGGGACAGGGGATAAATCAGCCCCAGCATTTT. Translating gives CASTWGQGINQPQHF.

V usage is TRBV6-6 and J usage is TRBJ1-4; 8 bases match TRBD1. Germline V gives CDR1 MNHNY, CDR2 SVGAGI (reference sequence). V lost 6 bases, J lost 8 bases, and 11 bases stayed unmatched. The CDR3 extends over 15 amino acids. As DNA, the CDR3 is TGTGCCAGCAGACGACCGACAGGGGAGGACGAAAAACTGTTTTTT. This encodes CASRRPTGEDEKLFF.

The chain employs TRBV5-4 and TRBJ2-3; 9 bases fit TRBD2. The CDR3 loop spans 16 amino acids. V shed 2 bases, J shed 1 base, and the junction held 5 bases outside the gene matches. Germline V lookup: CDR1 SGHNT, CDR2 YYREEE (reference sequence). CDR3 bases: TGTGCCAGCAGCTTTTTAAGCGGGGGGCGCACAGATACGCAGTATTTT. This codes for CASSFLSGGRTDTQYF.

The V call is TRBV7-2, the J call TRBJ2-7, with 7 bases aligning to TRBD2. With V trimmed by 1 base and J by 1 base, 13 bases remained unmatched. Germline assignment: CDR1 SGHTA and CDR2 FQGNSA. This CDR3 is built from 18 residues. CDR3 in DNA: TGTGCCAGCAGCTTAGTCGGGGGGAGCCGGGAATCATCCTACGAGCAGTACTTC. It codes for CASSLVGGSRESSYEQYF.

This clone is a singleton in its sample. The chain links TRBV11-2 to TRBJ2-7; D is undetermined. The germline V gene encodes CDR1 SGHAT and CDR2 FQNNGV. Trimming took 1 base from V and 4 from J, leaving 14 bases between them. The CDR3 loop spans 15 amino acids. CDR3 protein: CASSLVLGLQYEQYF. The CDR3 nucleotides are TGTGCCAGCAGCTTAGTGTTGGGGTTACAATACGAGCAGTACTTC.